This T cell receptor beta chain was captured by sequencing in a study of identifying expanded T cells in peripheral blood. Study conclusions and caveats: Clone count variance between roughly 2-week samples rose with total template count. Over around two and four weeks, about 15 and 19 clones changed, versus around 1.2 between replicates.

The CDR3 contains 13 residues. The ends were cut back, 6 bases at V and 2 bases at J, with 11 bases in the middle. CDR1 MNHEY and CDR2 SVGAGI come from the germline V gene. Healthy donors had no documented immune events, such as infections, while sampled. This clone was counted between two and nine times. Its antigen is not known. Libraries were prepared by immunoSEQ multiplex PCR; TCRdb keeps only in-frame clonotypes and omits some of them. The table lists roughly 86,000 clones, around 84% of them singletons. The sample taken for sequencing was blood. The TCR sequence derives from a person aged 18 to 75 in good health. The chain has TRBV6-5 and TRBJ2-7; D call uncertain. The CDR3 DNA follows: TGTGCCAGCAGATCCCAGAACCCCTACGAGCAGTACTTC. Translating it yields CASRSQNPYEQYF.